The rows below give T cell receptor beta chains drawn from one sample of a study of radiation and T cells in renal cell carcinoma. Repertoires were generated with immunoSEQ multiplex PCR, while TCRdb's copy carries only in-frame clones and drops some. The sample has some 140,000 clones; around nine tenths are singletons. The material was blood, obtained from a patient whose treatment included radiotherapy and nephrectomy. Source of these receptors: a woman in her fifties or sixties with renal cell carcinoma. Each CDR3 is given with its conserved first and last residue. The D gene is left open where the match is weak. Clone sizes are given selectively: once, few, many, or a class where the clone is expanded.

V gene: TRBV4-1; clone size: NA; D gene: NA; J gene: TRBJ1-5; CDR3 protein: CASSPSTGFNQPQHF; CDR3 DNA: TGCGCCAGCAGCCCGTCGACAGGTTTCAATCAGCCCCAGCATTTT
V gene: TRBV5-6; clone size: NA; D gene: NA; J gene: TRBJ1-1; CDR3 protein: CASSLGVVTEAFF; CDR3 DNA: TGTGCCAGCAGCTTGGGGGTAGTCACTGAAGCTTTCTTT
V gene: TRBV5-1; clone size: NA; D gene: TRBD1; J gene: TRBJ2-7; CDR3 protein: CASSPDRQGPYEQYF; CDR3 DNA: TGCGCCAGCAGCCCGGACAGGCAGGGTCCCTACGAGCAGTACTTC
V gene: TRBV2; clone size: few; D gene: TRBD1; J gene: TRBJ1-1; CDR3 protein: CASSPRGLNTEAFF; CDR3 DNA: TGTGCCAGCAGCCCCAGGGGGCTCAACACTGAAGCTTTCTTT
V gene: TRBV7-9; clone size: NA; D gene: NA; J gene: TRBJ2-7; CDR3 protein: CASSFPPTSYEQYF; CDR3 DNA: TGTGCCAGCAGCTTCCCTCCCACCTCCTACGAGCAGTACTTC
V gene: TRBV5-6; clone size: once; D gene: NA; J gene: TRBJ1-1; CDR3 protein: CASSLYASANTEAFF; CDR3 DNA: TGTGCCAGCAGCTTATACGCTTCGGCTAACACTGAAGCTTTCTTT
V gene: TRBV5-1; clone size: NA; D gene: TRBD1; J gene: TRBJ1-2; CDR3 protein: CASSPTGDRNYGYTF; CDR3 DNA: TGCGCCAGCAGCCCTACAGGGGATCGAAACTATGGCTACACCTTC
V gene: TRBV6-5; clone size: NA; D gene: TRBD2; J gene: TRBJ2-1; CDR3 protein: CASSQTSDNEQFF; CDR3 DNA: TGTGCCAGCAGCCAGACTAGCGACAATGAGCAGTTCTTC
V gene: TRBV7-2; clone size: NA; D gene: TRBD2; J gene: TRBJ2-1; CDR3 protein: CASSLYGTSGAYNEQFF; CDR3 DNA: TGTGCCAGCAGCTTATATGGGACTAGCGGGGCCTACAATGAGCAGTTCTTC
V gene: TRBV19; clone size: NA; D gene: NA; J gene: TRBJ2-1; CDR3 protein: CASSIHGEDGRFF; CDR3 DNA: TGTGCCAGTAGTATTCATGGCGAGGACGGTCGGTTCTTC
V gene: TRBV11-2; clone size: NA; D gene: TRBD2; J gene: TRBJ2-1; CDR3 protein: CASSLKAGVYNEQFF; CDR3 DNA: TGTGCCAGCAGCTTAAAAGCGGGGGTCTACAATGAGCAGTTCTTC
V gene: TRBV6-5; clone size: few; D gene: NA; J gene: TRBJ1-6; CDR3 protein: CASSAAGNNSPLHF; CDR3 DNA: TGTGCCAGCAGTGCGGCGGGTAATAATTCACCCCTCCACTTT
V gene: TRBV29-1; clone size: NA; D gene: NA; J gene: TRBJ1-1; CDR3 protein: CSAGGGGGTEAFF; CDR3 DNA: TGCAGCGCTGGGGGTGGGGGAGGCACTGAAGCTTTCTTT
V gene: TRBV27; clone size: NA; D gene: TRBD1; J gene: TRBJ1-6; CDR3 protein: CASSKPGQGRYSPLHF; CDR3 DNA: TGTGCCAGCAGTAAGCCGGGACAGGGGAGGTATTCACCCCTCCACTTT
V gene: TRBV5-1; clone size: NA; D gene: NA; J gene: TRBJ1-6; CDR3 protein: CASSGGMVNSPLHF; CDR3 DNA: TGCGCCAGCAGCGGAGGGATGGTTAATTCACCCCTCCACTTT
V gene: TRBV5-5; clone size: NA; D gene: TRBD1; J gene: TRBJ1-6; CDR3 protein: CASSLGQGGGSYNSPLHF; CDR3 DNA: TGTGCCAGCAGCTTGGGACAGGGTGGCGGCTCCTATAATTCACCCCTCCACTTT
V gene: TRBV30; clone size: NA; D gene: NA; J gene: TRBJ2-6; CDR3 protein: CAWSVRTGANVLTF; CDR3 DNA: TGTGCCTGGAGTGTAAGGACTGGGGCCAACGTCCTGACTTTC
V gene: TRBV28; clone size: NA; D gene: NA; J gene: TRBJ1-6; CDR3 protein: CASSLHSGMGNSPLHF; CDR3 DNA: TGTGCCAGCAGTTTGCATTCAGGGATGGGGAATTCACCCCTCCACTTT
V gene: TRBV7-2; clone size: few; D gene: NA; J gene: TRBJ2-2; CDR3 protein: CASSPWTANTGELFF; CDR3 DNA: TGTGCCAGCAGCCCCTGGACAGCGAACACCGGGGAGCTGTTTTTT
V gene: TRBV6-1; clone size: NA; D gene: TRBD1; J gene: TRBJ1-2; CDR3 protein: CASSAGQGGNYGYTF; CDR3 DNA: TGTGCCAGCAGTGCGGGACAGGGAGGAAACTATGGCTACACCTTC
V gene: TRBV20-1; clone size: NA; D gene: NA; J gene: TRBJ2-1; CDR3 protein: CSASGKNEQFF; CDR3 DNA: TGCAGTGCATCAGGGAAAAATGAGCAGTTCTTC
V gene: TRBV9; clone size: once; D gene: NA; J gene: TRBJ2-1; CDR3 protein: CASSPTGRGEQFF; CDR3 DNA: TGTGCCAGCAGCCCCACCGGACGTGGGGAGCAGTTCTTC
V gene: TRBV9; clone size: NA; D gene: TRBD2; J gene: TRBJ2-3; CDR3 protein: CASSVGLAGDFTDTQYF; CDR3 DNA: TGTGCCAGCAGCGTAGGGCTAGCGGGGGACTTCACAGATACGCAGTATTTT
V gene: TRBV18; clone size: NA; D gene: TRBD1; J gene: TRBJ1-4; CDR3 protein: CASSPLGQEKLFF; CDR3 DNA: TGTGCCAGCTCACCGCTGGGACAGGAAAAACTGTTTTTT
V gene: TRBV4-1; clone size: NA; D gene: NA; J gene: TRBJ2-7; CDR3 protein: CASSPIGLGREQYF; CDR3 DNA: TGCGCCAGCAGCCCGATCGGGCTAGGGCGCGAGCAGTACTTC
V gene: TRBV4-2; clone size: NA; D gene: NA; J gene: TRBJ2-3; CDR3 protein: CASSQVVAVSTDTQYF; CDR3 DNA: TGTGCCAGCAGCCAAGTCGTAGCGGTGAGCACAGATACGCAGTATTTT
V gene: TRBV10-3; clone size: few; D gene: TRBD1; J gene: TRBJ1-1; CDR3 protein: CAIKRDSLMNTEAFF; CDR3 DNA: TGTGCCATCAAAAGGGACAGCCTCATGAACACTGAAGCTTTCTTT
V gene: TRBV9; clone size: many; D gene: NA; J gene: TRBJ1-3; CDR3 protein: CASSSTLRTKGNTIYF; CDR3 DNA: TGTGCCAGCAGCTCGACCCTGAGGACCAAAGGAAACACCATATATTTT
V gene: TRBV9; clone size: NA; D gene: NA; J gene: TRBJ1-3; CDR3 protein: CASSAHTGGNTIYF; CDR3 DNA: TGTGCCAGCAGCGCCCACACGGGGGGAAACACCATATATTTT
V gene: TRBV19; clone size: NA; D gene: NA; J gene: TRBJ2-2; CDR3 protein: CASSISATGGELFF; CDR3 DNA: TGTGCCAGTAGTATATCGGCGACCGGCGGGGAGCTGTTTTTT
V gene: TRBV5-4; clone size: NA; D gene: TRBD2; J gene: TRBJ2-5; CDR3 protein: CASSLDLAVQETQYF; CDR3 DNA: TGTGCCAGCAGCTTGGATCTAGCGGTCCAAGAGACCCAGTACTTC
V gene: TRBV7-3; clone size: NA; D gene: NA; J gene: TRBJ2-6; CDR3 protein: CASSLRSPGSGANVLTF; CDR3 DNA: TGTGCCAGCAGCTTAAGATCGCCGGGCTCTGGGGCCAACGTCCTGACTTTC
V gene: TRBV18; clone size: NA; D gene: NA; J gene: TRBJ1-2; CDR3 protein: CASSPDSDYGYTF; CDR3 DNA: TGTGCCAGCTCACCAGACAGTGATTATGGCTACACCTTC
V gene: TRBV6-1; clone size: NA; D gene: TRBD1; J gene: TRBJ1-6; CDR3 protein: CASSGLAGQYSPLHF; CDR3 DNA: TGTGCCAGCAGTGGTCTTGCGGGACAGTACTCACCCCTCCACTTT
V gene: TRBV19; clone size: NA; D gene: TRBD1; J gene: TRBJ1-5; CDR3 protein: CASKIGQAINQPQHF; CDR3 DNA: TGTGCCAGTAAGATAGGACAGGCGATCAATCAGCCCCAGCATTTT
V gene: TRBV6-6; clone size: NA; D gene: NA; J gene: TRBJ1-3; CDR3 protein: CASSYGETGNTIYF; CDR3 DNA: TGTGCCAGCAGTTACGGCGAGACTGGAAACACCATATATTTT
V gene: TRBV18; clone size: once; D gene: NA; J gene: TRBJ2-3; CDR3 protein: CASSLPGHSTDTQYF; CDR3 DNA: TGTGCCAGCTCACTGCCGGGACATTCGACAGATACGCAGTATTTT
V gene: TRBV7-9; clone size: NA; D gene: NA; J gene: TRBJ1-2; CDR3 protein: CASSQTDYGYTF; CDR3 DNA: TGTGCCAGCAGCCAAACCGACTATGGCTACACCTTC
V gene: TRBV7-2; clone size: NA; D gene: NA; J gene: TRBJ2-6; CDR3 protein: CASSRGAGANVLTF; CDR3 DNA: TGTGCCAGCAGCCGAGGAGCTGGGGCCAACGTCCTGACTTTC
V gene: TRBV5-5; clone size: NA; D gene: TRBD1; J gene: TRBJ1-2; CDR3 protein: CASSLGQGDGYGYTF; CDR3 DNA: TGTGCCAGCAGCTTGGGACAGGGGGACGGCTATGGCTACACCTTC
V gene: TRBV14; clone size: once; D gene: NA; J gene: TRBJ1-1; CDR3 protein: CASSQDMDTEAFF; CDR3 DNA: TGTGCCAGCAGCCAAGACATGGACACTGAAGCTTTCTTT
V gene: TRBV13; clone size: NA; D gene: NA; J gene: TRBJ2-3; CDR3 protein: CASSSSTDTQYF; CDR3 DNA: TGTGCCAGCAGCTCTAGCACAGATACGCAGTATTTT
V gene: TRBV5-6; clone size: NA; D gene: NA; J gene: TRBJ1-1; CDR3 protein: CASNSLGGLVGTEAFF; CDR3 DNA: TGTGCCAGCAACTCGCTCGGGGGCTTGGTGGGCACTGAAGCTTTCTTT
V gene: TRBV6-6; clone size: few; D gene: NA; J gene: TRBJ2-5; CDR3 protein: CASRGDQETQYF; CDR3 DNA: TGTGCCAGCAGGGGGGACCAAGAGACCCAGTACTTC
V gene: TRBV29-1; clone size: NA; D gene: TRBD2; J gene: TRBJ2-7; CDR3 protein: CSVVPSGGSYEQYF; CDR3 DNA: TGCAGCGTTGTACCTAGCGGGGGGTCCTACGAGCAGTACTTC
V gene: TRBV19; clone size: NA; D gene: TRBD1; J gene: TRBJ2-2; CDR3 protein: CASSSPGTANTGELFF; CDR3 DNA: TGTGCCAGTAGTAGCCCCGGGACAGCGAACACCGGGGAGCTGTTTTTT
V gene: TRBV5-1; clone size: NA; D gene: NA; J gene: TRBJ2-1; CDR3 protein: CASSFHNNEQFF; CDR3 DNA: TGCGCCAGCAGTTTCCACAACAATGAGCAGTTCTTC
V gene: TRBV7-9; clone size: NA; D gene: NA; J gene: TRBJ1-1; CDR3 protein: CASSLEFGDTEAFF; CDR3 DNA: TGTGCCAGCAGCTTAGAATTTGGGGATACTGAAGCTTTCTTT
V gene: TRBV11-2; clone size: NA; D gene: NA; J gene: TRBJ2-3; CDR3 protein: CASSFAASTDTQYF; CDR3 DNA: TGTGCCAGCAGCTTCGCAGCTAGCACAGATACGCAGTATTTT
V gene: TRBV6-1; clone size: few; D gene: NA; J gene: TRBJ2-1; CDR3 protein: CASSEVGNEQFF; CDR3 DNA: TGTGCCAGCAGTGAAGTGGGGAATGAGCAGTTCTTC
V gene: TRBV4-1; clone size: NA; D gene: NA; J gene: TRBJ2-1; CDR3 protein: CASSQEGGRRQFF; CDR3 DNA: TGCGCCAGCAGCCAAGAGGGAGGCAGGAGGCAGTTCTTC
V gene: TRBV13; clone size: few; D gene: NA; J gene: TRBJ1-1; CDR3 protein: CASSLARGNTEAFF; CDR3 DNA: TGTGCCAGCAGCTTAGCGAGGGGTAACACTGAAGCTTTCTTT